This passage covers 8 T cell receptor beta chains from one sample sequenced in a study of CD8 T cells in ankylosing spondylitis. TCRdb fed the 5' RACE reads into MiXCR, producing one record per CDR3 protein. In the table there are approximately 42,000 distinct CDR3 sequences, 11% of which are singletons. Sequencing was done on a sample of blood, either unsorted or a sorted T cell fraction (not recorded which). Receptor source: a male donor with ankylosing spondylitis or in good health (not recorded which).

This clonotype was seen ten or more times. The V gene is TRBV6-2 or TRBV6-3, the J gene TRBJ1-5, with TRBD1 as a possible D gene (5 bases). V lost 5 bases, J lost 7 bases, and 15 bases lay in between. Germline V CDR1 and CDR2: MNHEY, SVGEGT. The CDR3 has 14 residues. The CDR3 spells CASSRRRGGQPQHF. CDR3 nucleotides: TGTGCCAGCAGTCGGAGAAGGGGTGGACAGCCCCAGCATTTT.

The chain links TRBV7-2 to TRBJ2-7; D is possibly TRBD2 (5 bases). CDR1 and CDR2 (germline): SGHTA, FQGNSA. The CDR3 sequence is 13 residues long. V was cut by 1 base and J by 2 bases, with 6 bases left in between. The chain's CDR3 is CASSLERTYEQYF. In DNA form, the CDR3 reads TGTGCCAGCAGCTTAGAGCGGACCTACGAGCAGTACTTC.

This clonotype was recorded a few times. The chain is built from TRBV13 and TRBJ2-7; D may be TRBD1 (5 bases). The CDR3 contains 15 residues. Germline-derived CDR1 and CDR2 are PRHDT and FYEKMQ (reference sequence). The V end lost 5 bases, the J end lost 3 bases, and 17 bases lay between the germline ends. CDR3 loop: CASSEKASRVYEQYF. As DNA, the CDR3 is TGTGCCAGCAGCGAAAAGGCGTCCAGGGTCTACGAGCAGTACTTC. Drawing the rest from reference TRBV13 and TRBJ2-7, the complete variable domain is AAGVIQSPRHLIKEKRETATLKCYPIPRHDTVYWYQQGPGQDPQFLISFYEKMQSDKGSIPDRFSAQQFSDYHSELNMSSLELGDSALYFCASSEKASRVYEQYFGPGTRLTVT.

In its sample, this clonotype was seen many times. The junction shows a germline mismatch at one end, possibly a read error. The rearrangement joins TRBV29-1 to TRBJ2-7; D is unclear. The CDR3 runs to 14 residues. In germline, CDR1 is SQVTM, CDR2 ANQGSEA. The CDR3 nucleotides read TGCAGCGTTAAAGACTGGGGAAGCTCCTACGAGCAGTACTTC. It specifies CSVKDWGSSYEQYF.

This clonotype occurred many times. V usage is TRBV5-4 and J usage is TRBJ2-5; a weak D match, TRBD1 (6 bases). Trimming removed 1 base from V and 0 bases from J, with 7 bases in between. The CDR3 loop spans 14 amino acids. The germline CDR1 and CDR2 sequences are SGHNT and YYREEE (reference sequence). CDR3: CASSLRDNQETQYF. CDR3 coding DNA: TGTGCCAGCAGCTTGAGGGACAACCAAGAGACCCAGTACTTC.

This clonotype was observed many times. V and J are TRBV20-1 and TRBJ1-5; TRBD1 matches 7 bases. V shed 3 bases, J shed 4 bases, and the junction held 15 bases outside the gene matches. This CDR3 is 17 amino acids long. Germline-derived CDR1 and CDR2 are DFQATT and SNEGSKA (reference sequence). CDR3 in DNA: TGCAGTGCTAGGGCCCCGACAGGGTGGGTGGGAAATCAGCCCCAGCATTTT. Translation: CSARAPTGWVGNQPQHF.

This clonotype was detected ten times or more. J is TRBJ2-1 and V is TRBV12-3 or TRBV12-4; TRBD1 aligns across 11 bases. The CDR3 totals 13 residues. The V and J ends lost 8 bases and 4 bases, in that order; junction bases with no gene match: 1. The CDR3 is CASGTGGYNEQFF. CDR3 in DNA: TGTGCCAGCGGGACAGGGGGATACAATGAGCAGTTCTTC.

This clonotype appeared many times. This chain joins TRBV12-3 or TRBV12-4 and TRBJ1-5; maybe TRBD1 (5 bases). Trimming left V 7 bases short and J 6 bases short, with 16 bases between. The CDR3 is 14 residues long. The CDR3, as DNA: TGTGCCAGCAACCCGACAGTTGCGGGTCAGCCCCAGCATTTT. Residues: CASNPTVAGQPQHF.